Listed below are T cell receptor beta chains from one sample, sequenced in a study of blood T cells in healthy people across ages. Each CDR3 protein is one row after TCRdb ran MiXCR on the 5' RACE reads. This repertoire shows around 850,000 distinct CDR3 sequences, roughly 34% found once; its top ten account for 10% to 15%. The sequencing input was blood. These receptors were collected from a man aged 18 to 30 in good health. Each CDR3 is given with its conserved first and last residue.

>TRBV5-1|TRBJ2-7
CASSFRVTNLSSYEQYF
>TRBV7-2|TRBJ2-5
CASSLRSGTSGYNEQYF
>TRBV5-5|TRBJ2-7
CASSQRQGGDYEQYF
>TRBV27|TRBJ2-7
CASSLSTNGGTLSYEQYF
>TRBV30|TRBJ2-5
CAWSYRGQETQYF
>TRBV5-1|TRBJ2-7
CASSPGPSTSYEQYF
>TRBV2|TRBJ2-1
CASSGGLAGTRQFF
>TRBV7-2|TRBJ2-7
CASSPSGGASPYEQYF
>TRBV2|TRBJ1-2
CASSATHNYGYTF
>TRBV15|TRBJ2-5
CATGRGGETQYF
>TRBV10-3|TRBJ2-7
CAISGGTPGLYEQYF
>TRBV7-2|TRBJ2-7
CASSLARLADEQYF
>TRBV29-1|TRBJ1-1
CSVSWQTMNTEAFF
>TRBV6-6|TRBJ1-5
CASISGTGNQPQHF
>TRBV30|TRBJ2-1
CAWGGRLTNEQFF
>TRBV4-3|NA
CASSQDFHSYNEQYF
>TRBV4-3|TRBJ2-4
CASSQDLRAAFQYF
>TRBV20-1|TRBJ2-3
CSARGLIAGVRTDTQYF
>TRBV20-1|TRBJ1-3
CSARPQGGGIGNTIYF
>TRBV7-8|NA
CASSLDPGSSYNEQYF
>TRBV12-3/TRBV12-4|TRBJ1-4
CASSTGTGVMLGEKLFF
>TRBV20-1|TRBJ1-2
CSAQTTVYGYTF
>TRBV10-1|TRBJ1-4
CASGQSSNEKLFF
>TRBV7-8|TRBJ2-7
CASSRTGGPYEQYF
>TRBV20-1|TRBJ2-3
CSADRGDTDTQYF
>TRBV25-1|TRBJ2-7
CASSDMGDYEQYF
>TRBV6-2/TRBV6-3|TRBJ2-5
CAGSSRVSGGFSYNEQYF
>TRBV20-1|TRBJ2-1
CSASPGTGSNEQFF
>TRBV12-3/TRBV12-4|TRBJ2-7
CAGSLDPGSPSYEQYF
>TRBV9|TRBJ2-7
CASSVELASEQYF
>TRBV10-3|TRBJ2-1
CAIGTSDEQFF
>TRBV6-6|TRBJ2-2
CASSQGGTRNTGELFF
>TRBV29-1|TRBJ1-1
CSVEDQREAIPNTEAFF
>TRBV12-3/TRBV12-4|TRBJ2-7
CASGDRENGDEQYF
>TRBV20-1|TRBJ2-5
CSAPPPGQWQETQYF
>TRBV12-3/TRBV12-4|TRBJ2-1
CASSSRTVSGAFYNEQFF
>TRBV20-1|TRBJ2-3
CSAAPSTDTQYF
>TRBV12-3/TRBV12-4|TRBJ1-1
CASSLSGITEAFF
>TRBV12-3/TRBV12-4|TRBJ2-2
CASSIPTREDTGELFF
>TRBV6-6|TRBJ2-1
CASSYSSRRAYNEQFF
>TRBV6-5|TRBJ2-3
CASTKSSGISTDTQYF
>TRBV18|TRBJ1-1
CASSPTAVSFPEAFF
>TRBV7-9|TRBJ2-3
CASSYRQGSGDTQYF